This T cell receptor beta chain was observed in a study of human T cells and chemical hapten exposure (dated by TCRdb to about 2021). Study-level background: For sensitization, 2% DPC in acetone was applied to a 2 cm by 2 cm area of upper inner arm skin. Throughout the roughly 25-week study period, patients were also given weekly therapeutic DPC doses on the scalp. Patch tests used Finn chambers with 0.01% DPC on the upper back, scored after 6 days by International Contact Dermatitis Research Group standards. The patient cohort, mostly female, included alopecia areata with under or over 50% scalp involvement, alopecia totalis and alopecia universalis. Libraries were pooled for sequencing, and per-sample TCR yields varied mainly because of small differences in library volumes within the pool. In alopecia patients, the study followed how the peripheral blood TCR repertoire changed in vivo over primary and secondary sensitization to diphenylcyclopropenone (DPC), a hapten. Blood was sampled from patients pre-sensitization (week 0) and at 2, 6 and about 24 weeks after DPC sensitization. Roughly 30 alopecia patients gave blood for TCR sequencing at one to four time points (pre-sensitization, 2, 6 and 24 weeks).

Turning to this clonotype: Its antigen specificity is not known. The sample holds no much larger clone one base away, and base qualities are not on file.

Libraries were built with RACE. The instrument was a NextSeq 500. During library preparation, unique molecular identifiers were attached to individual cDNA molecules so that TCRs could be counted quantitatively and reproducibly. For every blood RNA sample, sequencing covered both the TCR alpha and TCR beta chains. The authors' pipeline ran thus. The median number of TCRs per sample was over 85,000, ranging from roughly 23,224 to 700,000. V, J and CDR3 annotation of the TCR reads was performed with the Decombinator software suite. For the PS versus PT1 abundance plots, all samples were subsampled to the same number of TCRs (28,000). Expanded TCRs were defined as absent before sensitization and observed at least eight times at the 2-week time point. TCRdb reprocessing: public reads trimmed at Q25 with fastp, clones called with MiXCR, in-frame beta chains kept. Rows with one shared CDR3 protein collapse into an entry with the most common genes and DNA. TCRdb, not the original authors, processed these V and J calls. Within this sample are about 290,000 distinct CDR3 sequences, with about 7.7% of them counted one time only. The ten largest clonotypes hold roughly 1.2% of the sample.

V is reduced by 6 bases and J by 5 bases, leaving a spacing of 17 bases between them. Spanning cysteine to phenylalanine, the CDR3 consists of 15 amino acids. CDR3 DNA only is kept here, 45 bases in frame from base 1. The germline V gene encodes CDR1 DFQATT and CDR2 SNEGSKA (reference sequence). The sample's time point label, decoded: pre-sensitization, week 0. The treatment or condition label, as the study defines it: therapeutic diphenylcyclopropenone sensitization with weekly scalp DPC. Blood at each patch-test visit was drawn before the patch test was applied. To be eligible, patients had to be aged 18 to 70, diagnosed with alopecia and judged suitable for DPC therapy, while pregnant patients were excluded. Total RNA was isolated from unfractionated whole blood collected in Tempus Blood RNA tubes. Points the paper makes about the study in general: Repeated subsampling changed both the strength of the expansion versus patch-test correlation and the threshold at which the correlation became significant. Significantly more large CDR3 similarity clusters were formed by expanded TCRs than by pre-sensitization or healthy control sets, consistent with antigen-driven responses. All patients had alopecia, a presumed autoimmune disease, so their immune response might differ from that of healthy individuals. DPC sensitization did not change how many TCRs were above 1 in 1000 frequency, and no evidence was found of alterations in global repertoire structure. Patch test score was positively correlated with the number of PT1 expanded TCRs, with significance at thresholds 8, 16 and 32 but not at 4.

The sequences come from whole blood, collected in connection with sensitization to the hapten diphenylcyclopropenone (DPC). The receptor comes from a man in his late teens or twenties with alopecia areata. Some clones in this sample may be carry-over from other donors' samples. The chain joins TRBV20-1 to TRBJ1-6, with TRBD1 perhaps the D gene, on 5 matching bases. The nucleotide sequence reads TGCAGTGCGAGCCTCCGGGACCCTCATAATTCACCCCTCCACTTT. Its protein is CSASLRDPHNSPLHF.